These T cell receptor beta chains were read from a single sample in a study of technical replicates of blood from a handful of donors. Assay used: immunoSEQ multiplex PCR; TCRdb lists only in-frame clones, some missing. This table has tens of thousands of clones, about 94% appearing once. Sequencing input: T cells isolated from PBMCs. These TCRs come from a human donor in good health. CDR3s include the opening cysteine and the closing phenylalanine or tryptophan. Fields, in order: J gene, D gene, V gene, clone size, CDR3 protein, CDR3 DNA. The D gene is left open where the match is weak. The size field is filled for only some rows; it gives once, few, many or a size class.

TRBJ1-2 | TRBD1 | TRBV18 | few | CASSPDRGPYTF | TGTGCCAGCTCACCGGACAGGGGGCCCTACACCTTC
TRBJ2-7 | NA | TRBV15 | NA | CATSRDLSRGYEQYF | TGTGCCACCAGCAGAGATCTAAGTCGGGGCTACGAGCAGTACTTC
TRBJ2-7 | TRBD1 | TRBV29-1 | NA | CSVEWGTGDLGFYEQYF | TGCAGCGTTGAATGGGGGACAGGGGATCTAGGCTTCTACGAGCAGTACTTC
TRBJ1-1 | NA | TRBV11-3 | once | CASSPPYTGRTEAFF | TGTGCCAGCAGCCCCCCGTATACAGGTAGGACTGAAGCTTTCTTT
TRBJ2-5 | TRBD1 | TRBV19 | NA | CASSMTGTGLETQYF | TGTGCCAGTAGTATGACCGGGACAGGGTTGGAGACCCAGTACTTC
TRBJ2-2 | TRBD1 | TRBV10-3 | NA | CATSPNRDRGGSGELFF | TGTGCCACAAGCCCCAACCGGGACAGGGGTGGCTCCGGGGAGCTGTTTTTT
TRBJ1-1 | NA | TRBV6-6 | NA | CASRTDNTEAFF | TGTGCCAGCAGAACAGATAACACTGAAGCTTTCTTT
TRBJ2-5 | NA | TRBV7-9 | once | CASSLGDRLLETQYF | TGTGCCAGCAGCTTAGGAGACAGGCTATTAGAGACCCAGTACTTC
TRBJ2-6 | TRBD2 | TRBV14 | NA | CASSGLAGDGANVLTF | TGTGCCAGCAGCGGGCTAGCGGGAGATGGGGCCAACGTCCTGACTTTC
TRBJ1-2 | NA | TRBV7-9 | NA | CASSFSGQSSNYGYTF | TGTGCCAGCAGCTTTAGTGGACAGTCTAGTAACTATGGCTACACCTTC
TRBJ2-1 | TRBD2 | TRBV5-1 | NA | CASSLGLAGGNEQFF | TGCGCCAGCAGCTTGGGTCTAGCGGGGGGGAATGAGCAGTTCTTC
TRBJ1-1 | TRBD1 | TRBV2 | NA | CASRAGGLIEAFF | TGTGCCAGCAGGGCAGGGGGCCTGATTGAAGCTTTCTTT
TRBJ2-1 | TRBD1 | TRBV19 | NA | CASKETGAYNEQFF | TGTGCCAGTAAAGAGACAGGGGCCTACAATGAGCAGTTCTTC
TRBJ1-1 | NA | TRBV29-1 | NA | CSVAQGVGSTEAFF | TGCAGCGTTGCTCAGGGTGTCGGGAGCACTGAAGCTTTCTTT
TRBJ1-1 | NA | TRBV28 | NA | CASSTPWAGARTEAFF | TGTGCCAGCAGCACACCTTGGGCGGGGGCCAGGACTGAAGCTTTCTTT
TRBJ2-7 | NA | TRBV5-4 | NA | CASSRWDKRSYEQYF | TGTGCCAGCAGCCGATGGGACAAAAGATCCTACGAGCAGTACTTC
TRBJ1-2 | TRBD1 | TRBV5-1 | NA | CASSLRGQGRSRYTF | TGCGCCAGCAGCTTAAGGGGACAGGGCCGGTCACGCTACACCTTC
TRBJ1-5 | NA | TRBV2 | NA | CASSLREGPQPQHF | TGTGCCAGCAGCTTAAGGGAGGGTCCTCAGCCCCAGCATTTT
TRBJ2-7 | NA | TRBV4-1 | NA | CASSQDSQGEVYEQYF | TGCGCCAGCAGCCAAGATAGCCAGGGGGAGGTCTACGAGCAGTACTTC
TRBJ2-1 | TRBD1 | TRBV6-4 | NA | CASSDLGTGYNEQFF | TGTGCCAGCAGTGACTTGGGGACAGGTTACAATGAGCAGTTCTTC
TRBJ1-5 | TRBD1 | TRBV6-5 | NA | CASRPGQGTNQPQHF | TGTGCCAGCAGACCGGGACAGGGCACTAATCAGCCCCAGCATTTT
TRBJ2-3 | TRBD2 | TRBV10-3 | NA | CAIRGEGPPHTDTQYF | TGTGCCATCAGGGGGGAGGGCCCTCCGCACACAGATACGCAGTATTTT
TRBJ1-5 | TRBD1 | TRBV19 | NA | CASSIRLGTGGAGSNQPQHF | TGTGCCAGTAGTATAAGGCTCGGGACAGGGGGCGCGGGGAGCAATCAGCCCCAGCATTTT
TRBJ1-3 | TRBD1 | TRBV6-5 | few | CASSRDRGNTIYF | TGTGCCAGCAGCCGGGACAGGGGAAACACCATATATTTT
TRBJ1-5 | TRBD1 | TRBV2 | few | CASSLGQVYQPQHF | TGTGCCAGCAGCCTAGGACAGGTTTATCAGCCCCAGCATTTT
TRBJ2-2 | NA | TRBV7-6 | NA | CASSFGENTGELFF | TGTGCCAGCAGCTTCGGGGAAAACACCGGGGAGCTGTTTTTT
TRBJ1-1 | NA | TRBV7-9 | NA | CASSFGYGGTEAFF | TGTGCCAGCAGCTTTGGTTACGGGGGAACTGAAGCTTTCTTT